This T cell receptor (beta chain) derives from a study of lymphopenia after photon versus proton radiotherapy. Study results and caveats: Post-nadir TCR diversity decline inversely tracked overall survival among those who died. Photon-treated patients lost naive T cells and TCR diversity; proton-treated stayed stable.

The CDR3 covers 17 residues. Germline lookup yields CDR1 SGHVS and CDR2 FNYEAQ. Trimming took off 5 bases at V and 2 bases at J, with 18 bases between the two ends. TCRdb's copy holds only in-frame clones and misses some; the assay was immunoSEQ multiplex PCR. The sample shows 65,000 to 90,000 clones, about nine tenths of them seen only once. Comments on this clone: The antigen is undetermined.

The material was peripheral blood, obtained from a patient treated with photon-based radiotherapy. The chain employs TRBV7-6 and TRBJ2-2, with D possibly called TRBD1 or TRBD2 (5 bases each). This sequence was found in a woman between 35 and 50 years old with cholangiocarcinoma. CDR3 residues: CASSPHPGAGNTGELFF. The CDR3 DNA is TGTGCCAGCAGCCCGCATCCCGGGGCCGGAAACACCGGGGAGCTGTTTTTT.